This TCR beta chain comes out of a study of blood T cells in healthy people across ages. At the level of the study: Using template switching, researchers captured about one barcoded beta molecule for each two T cells.

A J-beta primer mix and a sample-barcoded 5' primer were used in a second PCR of roughly 7 to 12 cycles. Every molecule of cDNA carried a tag from a template-switch adaptor with 12 random nucleotides. MiXCR was run by TCRdb on the 5' RACE reads, yielding one entry per CDR3 protein. The sample yields fewer than 1.5 million distinct CDR3 sequences, 42% seen once. In regard to this clonotype: What it binds is not known.

This CDR3 has 14 amino acids. The trim removed 7 bases at V and 0 bases at J, leaving 5 bases unmatched. Per germline, CDR1 DFQATT and CDR2 SNEGSKA (reference sequence). In terms of origin and age, donors were healthy Caucasian individuals from Russia aged about 6 to 90. General study results and limits: The lack of PBMC sorting stopped any conclusive naive versus antigen-experienced comparison.

The J gene is TRBJ2-3, the V gene TRBV20-1; 9 bases are shared with TRBD2. This receptor was obtained from a woman aged 18-29 years in good health. The sample consisted of blood. The CDR3 DNA is TGCAGTGAGGCTAGCGGGGTTAGCACAGATACGCAGTATTTT. This gives the protein CSEASGVSTDTQYF.